The 20 T cell receptor beta chains below come from one sample, sequenced in a study of control samples from healthy donors and cancer patients. Clones were read by immunoSEQ multiplex PCR, and TCRdb kept only the in-frame ones, dropping some. Here the sample spans some 98,000 clones, around 84% being singletons. The sample comprised PBMCs. These receptors came from an older man with lung cancer.

This rearrangement joins TRBV27 to TRBJ2-7; 12 bases are shared with TRBD2. This CDR3 is built from 18 residues. Germline V gives CDR1 MNHEY, CDR2 SMNVEV (reference sequence). V shed 1 base, J shed 3 bases, and the junction held 10 bases outside the gene matches. DNA of the CDR3: TGTGCCAGCAGTTTATACTCCAGGACTAGCGGGGCCCGCTACGAGCAGTACTTC. This codes for CASSLYSRTSGARYEQYF.

This rearrangement joins TRBV14 to TRBJ1-2, with D possibly being TRBD1 (5 bases). This CDR3 region has 13 residues. Trimming removed 3 bases from V and 6 bases from J, with 11 bases in between. Germline V gene sequence: CDR1 SGHDN, CDR2 FVKESK. CDR3: CASSQGHDDGYTF. The CDR3 DNA is TGTGCCAGCAGCCAGGGGCACGACGATGGCTACACCTTC.

This chain joins TRBV11-3 and TRBJ2-6; TRBD1 matches 9 bases. Germline CDR1 SGHNT, CDR2 YENEEA. J lost 0 bases, V lost 3 bases, and 0 bases had no gene match. The CDR3 has 16 residues. The CDR3, as DNA: TGTGCCAGCAGCTTGGGACAGGGCTCTGGGGCCAACGTCCTGACTTTC. The encoded protein is CASSLGQGSGANVLTF.

The sample holds many counts of this clone. This chain uses TRBV4-1 with TRBJ1-6; 7 bases map to TRBD1. CDR1 and CDR2 (germline): MGHRA, YSYEKL. The ends lost 8 bases at V and 7 bases at J; junction bases unmatched: 8. CDR3 length equals 14 residues. The CDR3 region is CASRLTGVNSPLHF. DNA of the CDR3: TGCGCCAGCCGGTTAACAGGGGTCAATTCACCCCTCCACTTT.

This chain uses TRBV12-3 or TRBV12-4 with TRBJ1-1; D remains unclear. Trimming removed 5 bases from V and 0 bases from J, with 7 bases in between. CDR3 length equals 13 residues. The chain's CDR3 is CASSDKMNTEAFF. DNA of the CDR3: TGTGCCAGCAGTGACAAAATGAACACTGAAGCTTTCTTT.

The DNA of the CDR3 is TGTGCCAGCTCACCGGTGGGGGCTACCACAGATACGCAGTATTTT. Protein product: CASSPVGATTDTQYF. The chain joins TRBV18 to TRBJ2-3; D may be TRBD1 (6 bases). Germline CDR1 is KGHSH and CDR2 is LQKENI. Trimming removed 3 bases from V and 2 bases from J, with 12 bases in between. The CDR3 spans 15 residues.

The CDR3 DNA sequence: TGTGCCAGCAGCCCCTTAGGGACTCCCACCATCCTAGGGAACACCGGGGAGCTGTTTTTT. It codes for CASSPLGTPTILGNTGELFF. V is TRBV27 and J is TRBJ2-2; D might be TRBD2 (6 bases). This CDR3 has 20 residues. Germline V gives CDR1 MNHEY, CDR2 SMNVEV (reference sequence). Trimming pared 6 bases from V and 1 base from J, leaving 27 bases between.

The count of this clone is one. V usage is TRBV16 and J usage is TRBJ2-7; 12 positions agree with TRBD2. The CDR3 has 16 amino acids. Germline CDR1 reads KGHSY; CDR2 reads FQNENV. V shed 4 bases and J 6 bases; nucleotides not matched to a gene: 10. CDR3 coding DNA: TGTGCCAGCAGCCCTGGACTAGCGGGGCCCTTAGGCGAGCAGTACTTC. Its protein product is CASSPGLAGPLGEQYF.

The genes are TRBV18 and TRBJ2-5; D is unclear. The CDR3 sequence is 14 residues long. Germline loops: CDR1 KGHSH, CDR2 LQKENI. The V gene lost 0 bases and the J gene lost 7 bases, with 12 bases spanning the gap. The CDR3 coding sequence is TGTGCCAGCTCACCACCTTCCCCGACAAGGACCCAGTACTTC. This translates into CASSPPSPTRTQYF.

This clone turned up a few times. The rearrangement links TRBV10-1 to TRBJ2-2, with D unresolved. The CDR3 is made up of 11 amino acids. Germline-derived CDR1 and CDR2 are WNHNN and SYGVQD (reference sequence). Trimming stripped 4 bases from V and 6 bases from J, with 3 bases between. The CDR3 protein is CASSGPGELFF. The DNA for the CDR3 is TGCGCCAGCAGTGGTCCCGGGGAGCTGTTTTTT.

This chain connects TRBV29-1 to TRBJ2-3; 13 bases agree with TRBD2. This CDR3 contains 14 residues. CDR1 is SQVTM and CDR2 is ANQGSEA in the germline V gene. With 6 bases clipped from V and 1 base from J, the junction kept 1 base outside the gene matches. CDR3: CSVGLAGRTDTQYF. The CDR3, as DNA: TGCAGCGTGGGACTAGCGGGGCGCACAGATACGCAGTATTTT.

This rearrangement joins TRBV12-3 or TRBV12-4 to TRBJ1-1, with unresolved D. CDR3 length equals 12 residues. Deletions cut 3 bases from V and 10 bases from J, with 12 bases between. The CDR3 bases are TGTGCCAGCAGTTTTTTAGGCTGGGGAGCTTTCTTT. Protein: CASSFLGWGAFF.

The genes are TRBV5-8 and TRBJ1-4; 10 bases are a match to TRBD1. The ends lost 0 bases at V and 8 bases at J; junction bases unmatched: 7. Germline V gene sequence: CDR1 SGHTS, CDR2 YDEGEE. This CDR3 region has 16 residues. The CDR3 is CASSLGTGGLREKLFF. Here the CDR3 DNA reads TGTGCCAGCAGCTTGGGGACAGGGGGGCTGCGGGAAAAACTGTTTTTT.

The CDR3 DNA sequence: TGTGCCAGCTCACCACCGGGGTTCGAGGGGACCTTGTTGCGAGCTTTCTTT. Protein: CASSPPGFEGTLLRAFF. The V call is TRBV18, the J call TRBJ1-1, with a weak D call TRBD1 (5 bases). The CDR3 is 17 amino acids. Germline CDR1 reads KGHSH; CDR2 reads LQKENI. The V end lost 0 bases, the J end lost 10 bases, and 24 bases lay between the germline ends.

The chain joins TRBV10-2 to TRBJ2-7; 8 nucleotides align to TRBD1. The junction had 11 bases not matched to a gene; V was cut back by 10 bases and J by 6 bases. In germline, CDR1 is WSHSY, CDR2 SAAADI. The CDR3 has 13 residues. Here the CDR3 DNA reads TGCGCCACCCTATTACACAGGGGGGCCGAGCAGTACTTC. Protein sequence: CATLLHRGAEQYF.

This sequence joins TRBV11-2 and TRBJ1-4; 10 bases are a match to TRBD1. The V gene end was trimmed by 5 bases and the J gene end by 7 bases; junction bases not matched to a gene: 7. CDR1 SGHAT and CDR2 FQNNGV come from the germline V gene. The CDR3 extends over 15 amino acids. Here the CDR3 reads CASSPDRGRGEKLFF. CDR3 DNA sequence: TGTGCCAGCAGCCCCGACAGGGGGCGCGGTGAAAAACTGTTTTTT.

The chain has TRBV19 and TRBJ1-5, with no clear D. V was clipped by 7 bases and J by 2 bases, with 12 bases between them. The CDR3 is 14 residues long. The V gene's germline CDR1 is LNHDA and CDR2 SQIVND (reference sequence). The CDR3 DNA reads as TGTGCCAGTAACGTGGGCCATGGCAATCAGCCCCAGCATTTT. Its translation: CASNVGHGNQPQHF. Drawing the rest from reference TRBV19 and TRBJ1-5, the complete variable domain is DGGITQSPKYLFRKEGQNVTLSCEQNLNHDAMYWYRQDPGQGLRLIYYSQIVNDFQKGDIAEGYSVSREKKESFPLTVTSAQKNPTAFYLCASNVGHGNQPQHFGDGTRLSIL.

The rearrangement uses TRBV5-1 and TRBJ1-3; D not resolved. The CDR3 has 13 residues. Germline V gene data show CDR1 as SGHRS and CDR2 as YFSETQ. Trimming removed 4 bases at V and 0 bases at J, with 5 bases between. CDR3 sequence reads: CASSQSSGNTIYF. CDR3 DNA: TGCGCCAGCAGCCAGTCCTCTGGAAACACCATATATTTT.

The rearrangement uses TRBV27 and TRBJ1-2; a weak D match, TRBD1 (6 bases). CDR3 length: 14 residues. Trimming removed 2 bases at V and 7 bases at J, with 14 bases between. Germline CDR1 MNHEY, CDR2 SMNVEV (reference sequence). Here the CDR3 DNA reads TGTGCCAGCAGTTTACAGGGCCGCAGGGGTGGCTACACCTTC. As protein: CASSLQGRRGGYTF.

The V gene is TRBV29-1, the J gene TRBJ2-7; possible D gene TRBD2, 5 bases. CDR3 length: 10 residues. The germline gives CDR1 SQVTM, CDR2 ANQGSEA. Trimming pared 6 bases from V and 4 bases from J, leaving 7 bases between. Here the CDR3 DNA reads TGCAGCGTACGGGATTACGAGCAGTACTTC. Residues: CSVRDYEQYF.